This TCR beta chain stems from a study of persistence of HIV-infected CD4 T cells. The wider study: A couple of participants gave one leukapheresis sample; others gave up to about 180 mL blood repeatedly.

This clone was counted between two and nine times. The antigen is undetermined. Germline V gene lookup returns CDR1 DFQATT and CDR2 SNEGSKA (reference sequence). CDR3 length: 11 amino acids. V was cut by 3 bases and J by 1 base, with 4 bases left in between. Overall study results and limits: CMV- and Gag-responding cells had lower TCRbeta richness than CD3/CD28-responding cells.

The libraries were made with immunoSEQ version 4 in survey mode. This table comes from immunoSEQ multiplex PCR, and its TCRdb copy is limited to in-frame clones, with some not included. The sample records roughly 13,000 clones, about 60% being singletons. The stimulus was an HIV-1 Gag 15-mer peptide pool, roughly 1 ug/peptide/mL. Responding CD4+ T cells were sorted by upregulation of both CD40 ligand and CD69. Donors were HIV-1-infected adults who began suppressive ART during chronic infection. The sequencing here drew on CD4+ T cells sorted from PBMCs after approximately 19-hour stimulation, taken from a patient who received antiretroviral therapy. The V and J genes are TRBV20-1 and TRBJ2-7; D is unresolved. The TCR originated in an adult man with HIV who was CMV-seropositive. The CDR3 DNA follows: TGCAGTGCTAGCTCGTCCTACGAGCAGTACTTC. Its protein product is CSASSSYEQYF.